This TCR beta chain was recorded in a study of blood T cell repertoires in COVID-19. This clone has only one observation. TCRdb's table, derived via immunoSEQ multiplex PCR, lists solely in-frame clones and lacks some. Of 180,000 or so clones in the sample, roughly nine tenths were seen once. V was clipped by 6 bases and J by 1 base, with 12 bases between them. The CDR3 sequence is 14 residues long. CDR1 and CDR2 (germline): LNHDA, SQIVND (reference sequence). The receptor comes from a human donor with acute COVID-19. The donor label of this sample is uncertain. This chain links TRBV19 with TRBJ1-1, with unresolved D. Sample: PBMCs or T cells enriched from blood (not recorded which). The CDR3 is CASRFSAGNTEAFF. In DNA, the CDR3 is TGTGCCAGTAGATTCTCGGCGGGGAACACTGAAGCTTTCTTT.